The sequence of this TCR beta chain was determined in a study of shared clonotypes between healthy human individuals. Worth noting for this clone: Just one base apart from a much larger clone, this may be a read error.

Template amounts of 250 to 350 ng DNA, tens of thousands of T cell genomes, were employed in unsorted PBMC replicate PCRs. Sequenced by immunoSEQ multiplex PCR; TCRdb stores in-frame clones only, minus some. The table includes some 530,000 clones, more than 65% detected once. Germline CDR1 MNHNY, CDR2 SVGAGI (reference sequence). This CDR3 has 14 residues. V was shortened by 6 bases and J by 7 bases, with 18 bases between the two germline ends. Donors comprised healthy HIV-negative adults lacking recent acute infections or vaccinations. The receptor was isolated from a woman aged 40 to 50 in good health. Some clones in this sample may be carry-over from other donors' samples. Specimen: PBMCs. The chain employs TRBV6-6 and TRBJ1-1; perhaps TRBD1 as D (6 bases). CDR3 in DNA: TGTGCCAGCAGGGGAACGGACAGCTACATTGAAGCTTTCTTT. Amino acid sequence: CASRGTDSYIEAFF.